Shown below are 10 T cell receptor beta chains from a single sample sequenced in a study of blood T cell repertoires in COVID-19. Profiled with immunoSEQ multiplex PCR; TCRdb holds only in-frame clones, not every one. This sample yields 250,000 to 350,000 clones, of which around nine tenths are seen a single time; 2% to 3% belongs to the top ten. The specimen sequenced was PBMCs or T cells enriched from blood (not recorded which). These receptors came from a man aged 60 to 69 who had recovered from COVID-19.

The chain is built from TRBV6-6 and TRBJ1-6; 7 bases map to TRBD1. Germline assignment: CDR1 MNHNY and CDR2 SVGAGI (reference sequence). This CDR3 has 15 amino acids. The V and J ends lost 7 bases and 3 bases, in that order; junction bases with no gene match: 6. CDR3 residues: CASTTGDVYNSPLHF. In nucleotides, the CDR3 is TGTGCCAGCACCACAGGGGATGTCTATAATTCACCCCTCCACTTT.

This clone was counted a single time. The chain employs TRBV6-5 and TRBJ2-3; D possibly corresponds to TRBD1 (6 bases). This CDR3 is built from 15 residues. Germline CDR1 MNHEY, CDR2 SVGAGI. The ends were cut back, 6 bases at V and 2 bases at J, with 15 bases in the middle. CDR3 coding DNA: TGTGCCAGCAGGTCCAGGGGTACGCACACAGATACGCAGTATTTT. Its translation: CASRSRGTHTDTQYF.

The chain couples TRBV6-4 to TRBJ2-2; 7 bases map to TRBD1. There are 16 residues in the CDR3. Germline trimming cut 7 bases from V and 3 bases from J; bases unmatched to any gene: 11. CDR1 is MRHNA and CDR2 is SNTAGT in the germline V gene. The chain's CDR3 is CASTLDPGTDTGELFF. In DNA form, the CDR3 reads TGTGCCAGCACCCTCGACCCCGGGACAGACACCGGGGAGCTGTTTTTT.

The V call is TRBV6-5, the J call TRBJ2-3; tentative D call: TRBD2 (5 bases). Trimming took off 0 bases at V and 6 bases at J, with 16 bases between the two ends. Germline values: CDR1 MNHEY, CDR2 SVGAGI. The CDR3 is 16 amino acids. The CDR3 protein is CASSYSGITYGDTQYF. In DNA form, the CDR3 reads TGTGCCAGCAGTTACTCCGGGATTACCTATGGGGATACGCAGTATTTT.

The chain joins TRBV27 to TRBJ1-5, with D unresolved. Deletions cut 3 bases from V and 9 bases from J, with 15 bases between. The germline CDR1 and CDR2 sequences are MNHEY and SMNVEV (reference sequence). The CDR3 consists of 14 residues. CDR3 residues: CASSLKAGSGPQHF. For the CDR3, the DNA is TGTGCCAGCAGTTTGAAGGCAGGTAGTGGGCCCCAGCATTTT.

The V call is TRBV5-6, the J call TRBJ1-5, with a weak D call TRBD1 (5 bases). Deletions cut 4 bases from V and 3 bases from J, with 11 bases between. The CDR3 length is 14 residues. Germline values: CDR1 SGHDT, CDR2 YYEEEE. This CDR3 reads CASSMGQNNQPQHF. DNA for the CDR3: TGTGCCAGCAGCATGGGGCAGAACAATCAGCCCCAGCATTTT.

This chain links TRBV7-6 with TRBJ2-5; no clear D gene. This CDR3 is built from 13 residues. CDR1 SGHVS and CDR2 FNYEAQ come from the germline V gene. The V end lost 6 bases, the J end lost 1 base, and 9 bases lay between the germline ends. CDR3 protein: CASSSSSQETQYF. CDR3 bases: TGTGCCAGCAGTTCTTCCTCCCAAGAGACCCAGTACTTC. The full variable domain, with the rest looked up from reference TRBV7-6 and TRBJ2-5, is GAGVSQSPRYKVTKRGQDVALRCDPISGHVSLYWYRQALGQGPEFLTYFNYEAQQDKSGLPNDRFSAERPEGSISTLTIQRTEQRDSAMYRCASSSSSQETQYFGPGTRLLVL.

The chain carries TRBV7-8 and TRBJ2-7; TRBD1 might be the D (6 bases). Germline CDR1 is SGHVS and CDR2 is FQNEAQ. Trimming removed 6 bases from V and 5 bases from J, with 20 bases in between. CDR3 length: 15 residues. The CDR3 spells CASRDRDIGRNEQYF. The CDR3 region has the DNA TGTGCCAGCAGGGACCGGGACATAGGACGGAACGAGCAGTACTTC.

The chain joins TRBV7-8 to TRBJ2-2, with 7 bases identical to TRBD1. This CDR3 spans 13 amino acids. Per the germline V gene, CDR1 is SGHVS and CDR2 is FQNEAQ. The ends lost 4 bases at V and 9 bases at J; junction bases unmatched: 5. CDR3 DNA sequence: TGTGCCAGCAGCTCTACAGGGGTGTGGGAGCTGTTTTTT. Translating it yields CASSSTGVWELFF.

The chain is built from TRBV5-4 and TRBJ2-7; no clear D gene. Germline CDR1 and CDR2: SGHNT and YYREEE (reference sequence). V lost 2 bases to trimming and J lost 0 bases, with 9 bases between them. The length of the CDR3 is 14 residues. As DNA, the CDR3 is TGTGCCAGCAGCTTACGAGCTATCTCCTACGAGCAGTACTTC. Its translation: CASSLRAISYEQYF.